The clone carrying this T cell receptor beta chain was recorded once. How the authors handled the data: Amplifying reference gene primers gave estimates of nucleated cell counts. The table came from immunoSEQ multiplex PCR; TCRdb's copy has only in-frame clones and leaves some out. V and J calls and clone size are as listed in that table; D and trimming were resolved from the DNA. The table includes about 160,000 clones, roughly 85% detected once. The data belong to a study of blood T cell repertoires in COVID-19. Looking at the study overall: Sites in the United States, Italy and Spain provided acute and convalescent COVID-19 samples. PBMCs, B-cell-depleted T cells, or T cells were the source of the cDNA or gDNA that made up the material.

Germline CDR1 LNHDA, CDR2 SQIVND (reference sequence). The CDR3 runs to 17 residues. V dropped 5 bases and J dropped 0; count of bases not matched to a gene: 6. Recovered participants had two consecutive negative NP/OP PCR tests, healthcare professional clearance, or symptom resolution. The V call is TRBV19, the J call TRBJ1-4; 10 bases match TRBD1. The source material was PBMCs or T cells enriched from blood (not recorded which). This sequence originates from a woman aged 50 to 65 who had recovered from COVID-19. In nucleotides, the CDR3 is TGTGCCAGTAGTCGACAGGGGGCCTCCTCAACTAATGAAAAACTGTTTTTT. This encodes CASSRQGASSTNEKLFF.